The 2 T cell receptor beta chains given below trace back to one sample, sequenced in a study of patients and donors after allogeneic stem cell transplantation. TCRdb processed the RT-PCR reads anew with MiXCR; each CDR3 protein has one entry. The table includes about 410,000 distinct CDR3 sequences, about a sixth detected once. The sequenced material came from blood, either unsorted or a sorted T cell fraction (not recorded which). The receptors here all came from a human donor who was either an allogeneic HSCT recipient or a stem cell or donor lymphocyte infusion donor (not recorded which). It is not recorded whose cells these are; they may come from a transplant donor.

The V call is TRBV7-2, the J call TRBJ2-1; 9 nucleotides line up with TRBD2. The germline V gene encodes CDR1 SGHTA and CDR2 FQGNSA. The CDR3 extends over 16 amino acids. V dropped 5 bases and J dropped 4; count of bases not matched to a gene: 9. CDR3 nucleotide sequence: TGTGCCAGCAGCCCCCAGCGGGGGGATAATTACAATGAGCAGTTCTTC. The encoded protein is CASSPQRGDNYNEQFF.

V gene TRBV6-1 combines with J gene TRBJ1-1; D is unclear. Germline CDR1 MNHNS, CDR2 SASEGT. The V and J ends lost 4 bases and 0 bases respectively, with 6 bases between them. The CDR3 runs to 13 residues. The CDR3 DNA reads TGTGCCAGCAGTGTTAGGCTGAACACTGAAGCTTTCTTT. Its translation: CASSVRLNTEAFF.